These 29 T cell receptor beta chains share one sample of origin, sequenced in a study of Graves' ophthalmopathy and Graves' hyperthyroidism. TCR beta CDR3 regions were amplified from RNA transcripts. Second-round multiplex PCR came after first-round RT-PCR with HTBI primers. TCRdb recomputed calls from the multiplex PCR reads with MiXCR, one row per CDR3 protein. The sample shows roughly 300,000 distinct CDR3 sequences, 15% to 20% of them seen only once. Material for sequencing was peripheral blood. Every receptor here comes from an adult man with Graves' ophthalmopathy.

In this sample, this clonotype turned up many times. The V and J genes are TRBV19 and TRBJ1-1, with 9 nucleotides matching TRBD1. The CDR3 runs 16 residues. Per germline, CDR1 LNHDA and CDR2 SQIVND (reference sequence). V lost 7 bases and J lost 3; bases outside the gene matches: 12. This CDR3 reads CASTSSPDRGYTEAFF. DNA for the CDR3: TGTGCCAGTACTTCCTCACCCGACAGGGGGTACACTGAAGCTTTCTTT.

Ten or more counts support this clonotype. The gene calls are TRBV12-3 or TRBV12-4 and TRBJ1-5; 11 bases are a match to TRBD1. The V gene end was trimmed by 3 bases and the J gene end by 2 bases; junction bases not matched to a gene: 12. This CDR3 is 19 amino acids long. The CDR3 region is CASSFAGTGGSLGNQPQHF. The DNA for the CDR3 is TGTGCCAGCAGTTTCGCCGGGACAGGGGGTAGTTTAGGCAATCAGCCCCAGCATTTT.

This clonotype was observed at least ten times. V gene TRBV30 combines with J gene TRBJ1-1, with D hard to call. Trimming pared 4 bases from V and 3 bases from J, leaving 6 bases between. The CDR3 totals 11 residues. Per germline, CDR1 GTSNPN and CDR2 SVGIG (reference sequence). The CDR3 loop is CAWKSYTEAFF. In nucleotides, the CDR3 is TGTGCCTGGAAAAGTTACACTGAAGCTTTCTTT.

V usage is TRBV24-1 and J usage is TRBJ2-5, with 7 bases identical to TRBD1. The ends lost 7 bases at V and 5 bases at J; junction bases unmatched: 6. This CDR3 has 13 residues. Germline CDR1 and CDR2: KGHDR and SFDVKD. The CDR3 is CATRKTGVETQYF. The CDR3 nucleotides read TGTGCCACCAGAAAAACAGGGGTGGAGACCCAGTACTTC.

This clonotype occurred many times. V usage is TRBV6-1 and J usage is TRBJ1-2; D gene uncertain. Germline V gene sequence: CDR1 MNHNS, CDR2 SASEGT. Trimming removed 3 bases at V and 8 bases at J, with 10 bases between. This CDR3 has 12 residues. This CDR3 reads CASSDGGRGYTF. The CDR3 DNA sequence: TGTGCCAGCAGTGACGGAGGGAGGGGCTACACCTTC.

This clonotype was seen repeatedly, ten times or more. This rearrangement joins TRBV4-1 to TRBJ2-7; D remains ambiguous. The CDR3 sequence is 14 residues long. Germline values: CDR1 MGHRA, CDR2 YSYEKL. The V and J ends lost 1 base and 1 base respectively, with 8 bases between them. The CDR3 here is CASSQAGKSYEQYF. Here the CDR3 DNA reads TGCGCCAGCAGCCAAGCTGGGAAATCCTACGAGCAGTACTTC.

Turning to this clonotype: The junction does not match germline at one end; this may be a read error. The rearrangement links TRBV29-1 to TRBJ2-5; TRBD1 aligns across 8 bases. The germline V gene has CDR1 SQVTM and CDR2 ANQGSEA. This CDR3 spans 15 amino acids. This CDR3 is CSVEIQGQAQETPYF. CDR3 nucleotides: TGCAGCGTTGAGATCCAGGGACAGGCGCAAGAGACCCCGTACTTC.

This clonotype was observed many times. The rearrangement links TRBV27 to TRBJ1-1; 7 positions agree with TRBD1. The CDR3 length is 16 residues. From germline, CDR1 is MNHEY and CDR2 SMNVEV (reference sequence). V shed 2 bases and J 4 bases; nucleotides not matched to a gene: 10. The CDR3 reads CASSLRPGGVGTEAFF. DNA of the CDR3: TGTGCCAGCAGTTTACGGCCAGGGGGGGTGGGCACTGAAGCTTTCTTT.

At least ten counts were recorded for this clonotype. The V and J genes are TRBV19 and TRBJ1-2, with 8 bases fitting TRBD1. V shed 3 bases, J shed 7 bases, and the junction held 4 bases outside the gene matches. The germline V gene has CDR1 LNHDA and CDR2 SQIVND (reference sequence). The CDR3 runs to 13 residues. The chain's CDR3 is CASSIRGPGGYTF. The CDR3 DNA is TGTGCCAGTAGTATCAGGGGGCCTGGTGGCTACACCTTC.

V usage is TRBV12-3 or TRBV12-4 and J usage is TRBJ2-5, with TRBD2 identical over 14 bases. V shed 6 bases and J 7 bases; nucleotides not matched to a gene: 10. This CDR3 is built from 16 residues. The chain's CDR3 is CASRGTSGGREGTQYF. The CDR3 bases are TGTGCCAGCAGGGGGACTAGCGGGGGCCGGGAGGGGACCCAGTACTTC.

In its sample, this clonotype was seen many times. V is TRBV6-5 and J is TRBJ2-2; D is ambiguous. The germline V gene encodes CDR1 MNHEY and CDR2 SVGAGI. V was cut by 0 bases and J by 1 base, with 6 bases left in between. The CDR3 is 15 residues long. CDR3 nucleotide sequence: TGTGCCAGCAGTTACTCGAGACAGAACACCGGGGAGCTGTTTTTT. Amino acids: CASSYSRQNTGELFF.

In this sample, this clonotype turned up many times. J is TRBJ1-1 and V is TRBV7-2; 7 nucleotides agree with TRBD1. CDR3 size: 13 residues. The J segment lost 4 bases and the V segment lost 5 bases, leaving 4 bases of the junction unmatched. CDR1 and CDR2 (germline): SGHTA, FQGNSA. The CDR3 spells CASSLRQGTEAFF. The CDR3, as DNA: TGTGCCAGCAGCCTACGACAGGGCACTGAAGCTTTCTTT.

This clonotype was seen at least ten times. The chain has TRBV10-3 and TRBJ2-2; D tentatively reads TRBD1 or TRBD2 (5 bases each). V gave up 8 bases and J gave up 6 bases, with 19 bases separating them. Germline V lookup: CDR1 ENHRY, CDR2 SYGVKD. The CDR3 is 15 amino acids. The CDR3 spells CAIEGWPRGAGELFF. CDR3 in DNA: TGTGCCATCGAAGGGTGGCCAAGGGGAGCCGGGGAGCTGTTTTTT.

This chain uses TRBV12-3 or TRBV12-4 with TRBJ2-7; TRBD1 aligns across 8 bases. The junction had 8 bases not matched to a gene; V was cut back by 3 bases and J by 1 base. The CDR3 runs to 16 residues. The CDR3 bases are TGTGCCAGCAGTTTCTCCAGGGGGCGGCGATCCTACGAGCAGTACTTC. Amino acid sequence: CASSFSRGRRSYEQYF.

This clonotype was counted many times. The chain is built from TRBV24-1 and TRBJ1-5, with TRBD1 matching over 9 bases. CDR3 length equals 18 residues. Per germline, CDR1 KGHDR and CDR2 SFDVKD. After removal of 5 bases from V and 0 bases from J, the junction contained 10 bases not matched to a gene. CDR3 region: CATSAATGGYISNQPQHF. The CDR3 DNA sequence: TGTGCCACCAGTGCCGCGACAGGGGGGTACATTAGCAATCAGCCCCAGCATTTT.

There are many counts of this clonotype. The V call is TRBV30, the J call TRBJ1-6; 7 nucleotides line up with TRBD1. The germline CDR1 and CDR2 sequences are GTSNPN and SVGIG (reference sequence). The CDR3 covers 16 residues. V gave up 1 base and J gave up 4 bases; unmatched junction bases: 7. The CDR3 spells CAWSDRIQGYNSPLHF. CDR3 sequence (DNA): TGTGCCTGGAGTGACCGGATACAGGGGTATAATTCACCCCTCCACTTT.

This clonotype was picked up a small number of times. The CDR3 nucleotides read TGTGCCAGCAGCACAGGCCGTCTTGTGGCCAAAAACATTCAGTACTTC. It yields the protein CASSTGRLVAKNIQYF. This chain connects TRBV6-1 to TRBJ2-4; tentatively, D is TRBD1 (5 bases). V dropped 6 bases and J dropped 1 base, with 16 bases sitting between them. The germline V gene has CDR1 MNHNS and CDR2 SASEGT. The CDR3 is 16 residues long.

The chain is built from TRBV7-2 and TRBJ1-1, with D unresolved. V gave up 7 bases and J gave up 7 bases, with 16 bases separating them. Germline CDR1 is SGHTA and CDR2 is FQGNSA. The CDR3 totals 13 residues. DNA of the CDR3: TGTGCCAGCACGAAATCCGGGAGACGTGAAGCTTTCTTT. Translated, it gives CASTKSGRREAFF.

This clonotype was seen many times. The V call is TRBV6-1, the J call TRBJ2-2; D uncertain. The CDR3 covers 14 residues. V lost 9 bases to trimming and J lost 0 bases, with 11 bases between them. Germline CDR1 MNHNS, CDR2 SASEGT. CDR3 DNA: TGTGCCAGTAGTAAGAGCACGAACACCGGGGAGCTGTTTTTT. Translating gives CASSKSTNTGELFF.

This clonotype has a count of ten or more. CDR3 sequence (DNA): TGTGCCAGCAGCTTAATGGGTGACACCGGGGAGCTGTTTTTT. Protein: CASSLMGDTGELFF. The chain recombines TRBV11-3 with TRBJ2-2; the D is unclear. Per the germline V gene, CDR1 is SGHNT and CDR2 is YENEEA. Trimming pared 2 bases from V and 3 bases from J, leaving 7 bases between. This CDR3 has 14 residues.

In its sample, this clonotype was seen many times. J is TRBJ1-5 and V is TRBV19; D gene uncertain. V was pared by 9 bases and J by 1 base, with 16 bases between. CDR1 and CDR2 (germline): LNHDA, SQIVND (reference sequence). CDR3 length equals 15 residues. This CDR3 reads CASLSRPFSNQPQHF. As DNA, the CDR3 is TGTGCCAGCCTTAGCAGGCCCTTCAGCAATCAGCCCCAGCATTTT. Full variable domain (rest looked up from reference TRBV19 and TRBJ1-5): DGGITQSPKYLFRKEGQNVTLSCEQNLNHDAMYWYRQDPGQGLRLIYYSQIVNDFQKGDIAEGYSVSREKKESFPLTVTSAQKNPTAFYLCASLSRPFSNQPQHFGDGTRLSIL.

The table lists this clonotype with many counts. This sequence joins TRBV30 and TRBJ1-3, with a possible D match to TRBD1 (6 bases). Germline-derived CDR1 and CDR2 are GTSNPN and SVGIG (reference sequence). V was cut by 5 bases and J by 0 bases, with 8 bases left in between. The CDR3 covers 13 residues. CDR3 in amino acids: CAWGQFSGNTIYF. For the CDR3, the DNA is TGTGCCTGGGGACAGTTCTCTGGAAACACCATATATTTT.

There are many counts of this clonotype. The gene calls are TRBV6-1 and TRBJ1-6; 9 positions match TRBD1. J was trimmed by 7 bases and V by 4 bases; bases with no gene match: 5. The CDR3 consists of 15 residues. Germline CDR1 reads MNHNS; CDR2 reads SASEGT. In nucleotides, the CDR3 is TGTGCCAGCAGTGTCCGGACAGGGGACAATTCACCCCTCCACTTT. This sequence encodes CASSVRTGDNSPLHF.

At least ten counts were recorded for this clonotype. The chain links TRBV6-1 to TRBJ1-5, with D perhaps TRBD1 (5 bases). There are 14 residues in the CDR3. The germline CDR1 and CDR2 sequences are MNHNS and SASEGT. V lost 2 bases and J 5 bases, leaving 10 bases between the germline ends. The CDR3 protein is CASSEMRGHQPQHF. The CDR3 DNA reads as TGTGCCAGCAGTGAAATGAGGGGCCATCAGCCCCAGCATTTT.

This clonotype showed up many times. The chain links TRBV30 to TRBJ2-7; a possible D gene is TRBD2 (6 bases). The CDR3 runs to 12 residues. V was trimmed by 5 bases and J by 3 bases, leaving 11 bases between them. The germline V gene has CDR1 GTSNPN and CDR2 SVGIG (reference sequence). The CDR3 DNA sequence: TGTGCCTGGCGGCGGGGTAACTACGAGCAGTACTTC. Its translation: CAWRRGNYEQYF.

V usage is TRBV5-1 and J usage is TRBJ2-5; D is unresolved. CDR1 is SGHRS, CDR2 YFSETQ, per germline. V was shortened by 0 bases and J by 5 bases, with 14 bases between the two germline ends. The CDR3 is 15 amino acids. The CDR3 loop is CASSLDGRVEETQYF. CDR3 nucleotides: TGCGCCAGCAGCTTGGATGGCCGGGTTGAGGAGACCCAGTACTTC.

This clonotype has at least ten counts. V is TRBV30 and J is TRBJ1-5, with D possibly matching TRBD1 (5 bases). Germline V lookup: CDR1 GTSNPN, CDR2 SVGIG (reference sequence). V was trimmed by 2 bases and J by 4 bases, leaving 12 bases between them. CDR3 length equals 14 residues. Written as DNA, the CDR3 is TGTGCCTGGAGTACCACCGACAGAAATCAGCCCCAGCATTTT. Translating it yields CAWSTTDRNQPQHF.

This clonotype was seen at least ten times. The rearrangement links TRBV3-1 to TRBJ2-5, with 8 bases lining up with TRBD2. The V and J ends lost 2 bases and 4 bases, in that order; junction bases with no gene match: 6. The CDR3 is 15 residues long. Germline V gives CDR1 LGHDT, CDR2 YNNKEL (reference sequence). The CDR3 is CASSQTGGPVETQYF. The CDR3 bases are TGTGCCAGCAGCCAAACGGGAGGGCCAGTAGAGACCCAGTACTTC.

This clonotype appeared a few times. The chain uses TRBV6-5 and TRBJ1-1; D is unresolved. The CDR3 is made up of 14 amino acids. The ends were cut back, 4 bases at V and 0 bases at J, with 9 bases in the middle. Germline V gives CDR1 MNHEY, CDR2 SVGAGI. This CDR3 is CASSSPDMNTEAFF. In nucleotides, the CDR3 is TGTGCCAGCAGTTCCCCCGATATGAACACTGAAGCTTTCTTT.